The T cell receptor (beta chain) under discussion was sequenced for a study of T cells in Graves' hyperthyroidism and ophthalmopathy. Whole-study results and caveats: Blood samples included most of the expanded thyroid clonotypes exceeding 0.001. By a 13 V-J model, ophthalmopathy was set apart from stable hyperthyroidism. The model identified upcoming ophthalmopathy a median approximately 6.4 months ahead of onset.

Newly diagnosed hyperthyroidism, duration under 2 months, in patients aged 18 to 65. The investigators amplified TCR beta CDR3 regions from RNA transcripts. The primer set for the first-round RT-PCR of the TCR CDR3 was HTBI. TCRdb re-called the multiplex PCR reads with MiXCR, one entry per CDR3 protein. The top ten clones hold about 26% of a sample with 450,000 to 650,000 distinct CDR3 sequences, roughly 20% of them seen once. Trimming cost V 4 bases and J 1 base; bases outside gene matches: 10. The CDR3 totals 17 residues. CDR1 SGHRS and CDR2 YFSETQ come from the germline V gene. Comment on this clonotype: Its specificity is unknown.

The TCR comes from a man aged 18 to 35 with Graves' hyperthyroidism. This chain links TRBV5-1 with TRBJ1-5, with 8 bases matching TRBD1. The sequenced sample consisted of blood. The CDR3 loop is CASSGWTGLESNQPQHF. For the CDR3, the DNA is TGCGCCAGCAGCGGCTGGACAGGGCTTGAAAGCAATCAGCCCCAGCATTTT.